This entry lists 17 T cell receptor beta chains sequenced from one sample in a study of OX40 agonist ivuxolimab in advanced cancers. TCRdb's copy holds only in-frame clones and misses some; the assay was immunoSEQ multiplex PCR. This table has roughly 24,000 clones, 79% appearing once. The specimen comprised CD4+ or CD8+ T cells sorted from blood, sampled in a trial of the OX40 agonist ivuxolimab. The receptors come from an adult with an advanced solid tumor such as melanoma, head and neck, liver or kidney cancer.

The DNA for the CDR3 is TGTGCCAGCAGTTTGTTGCGGGGGCGCACAGATACGCAGTATTTT. Protein sequence: CASSLLRGRTDTQYF. The V call is TRBV27, the J call TRBJ2-3, with D possibly being TRBD2 (7 bases). V gave up 3 bases and J gave up 1 base, with 11 bases separating them. Looked up from germline, CDR1 is MNHEY and CDR2 is SMNVEV (reference sequence). The CDR3 totals 15 residues.

The CDR3 bases are TGTGCCAGCAGCCTAGGTAACACCCAGTACTTC. Protein product: CASSLGNTQYF. The chain uses TRBV6-6 and TRBJ2-5; no firm D call. The CDR3 is made up of 11 amino acids. Germline V gene sequence: CDR1 MNHNY, CDR2 SVGAGI (reference sequence). V was pared by 6 bases and J by 8 bases, with 10 bases between.

The chain employs TRBV9 and TRBJ1-3; D gene uncertain. Germline values: CDR1 SGDLS, CDR2 YYNGEE. V lost 0 bases to trimming and J lost 4 bases, with 8 bases between them. This CDR3 has 14 residues. In DNA form, the CDR3 reads TGTGCCAGCAGCGTAGGCGAGACAGGAAACACCATATATTTT. This translates into CASSVGETGNTIYF. The full variable domain, in which reference TRBV9 and TRBJ1-3 provide the parts outside the CDR3, is DSGVTQTPKHLITATGQRVTLRCSPRSGDLSVYWYQQSLDQGLQFLIQYYNGEERAKGNILERFSAQQFPDLHSELNLSSLELGDSALYFCASSVGETGNTIYFGEGSWLTVV.

The sample holds one count of this clone. The chain combines TRBV11-3 with TRBJ1-3; D remains ambiguous. The length of the CDR3 is 13 residues. Trimming cost V 4 bases and J 2 bases, with 6 bases left between them. CDR1 and CDR2 (germline): SGHNT, YENEEA. In DNA, the CDR3 is TGTGCCAGCAGCTCCCGTCCTGGAAACACCATATATTTT. It translates to CASSSRPGNTIYF.

V gene TRBV4-2 combines with J gene TRBJ2-5; D is perhaps TRBD1 (5 bases). This CDR3 spans 15 amino acids. Trimming removed 0 bases from V and 2 bases from J, with 10 bases in between. CDR1 LGHNA and CDR2 YNFKEQ come from the germline V gene. The chain's CDR3 is CASSQDRRGQETQYF. CDR3 nucleotide sequence: TGTGCCAGCAGCCAAGATCGAAGGGGTCAAGAGACCCAGTACTTC.

The V gene is TRBV9, the J gene TRBJ2-1, with TRBD2 matching over 10 bases. Germline V gives CDR1 SGDLS, CDR2 YYNGEE. With 4 bases clipped from V and 10 bases from J, the junction kept 8 bases outside the gene matches. CDR3 length: 14 residues. CDR3: CASSLAGDQGEQFF. The CDR3 nucleotides are TGTGCCAGCAGCCTAGCGGGGGACCAGGGAGAGCAGTTCTTC.

The chain couples TRBV28 to TRBJ1-1, with 8 bases fitting TRBD1. The CDR3 spans 14 residues. The ends lost 5 bases at V and 1 base at J; junction bases unmatched: 3. Per germline, CDR1 MDHEN and CDR2 SYDVKM. The CDR3 protein is CASSPGQENTEAFF. CDR3 bases: TGTGCCAGCAGTCCGGGACAGGAGAACACTGAAGCTTTCTTT.

As regards this clone: One end of the junction fails to match germline, which may point to a read error. The chain recombines TRBV13 with TRBJ2-7; TRBD1 matches 9 bases. This CDR3 comprises 16 residues. CDR1 and CDR2 (germline): PRHDT, FYEKMQ (reference sequence). CDR3 protein: CASSQEKQGAQYEQYF. DNA of the CDR3: TGCGCCAGCAGCCAAGAAAAACAGGGGGCTCAATACGAGCAGTACTTC.

V usage is TRBV6-5 and J usage is TRBJ2-2; unclear D gene. V lost 6 bases and J 6 bases, leaving 11 bases between the germline ends. The length of the CDR3 is 13 residues. Per germline, CDR1 MNHEY and CDR2 SVGAGI. The CDR3 reads CASSPLEAGELFF. CDR3 nucleotides: TGTGCCAGCAGCCCCCTGGAAGCCGGGGAGCTGTTTTTT.

The rearrangement links TRBV30 to TRBJ1-1; perhaps TRBD1 as D (6 bases). The CDR3 runs 11 residues. Trimming took off 4 bases at V and 3 bases at J, with 6 bases between the two ends. In germline, CDR1 is GTSNPN, CDR2 SVGIG (reference sequence). The CDR3 loop is CAWTGDTEAFF. The CDR3, as DNA: TGTGCCTGGACAGGGGACACTGAAGCTTTCTTT.

CDR3 amino acids: CASSPGLEAFF. Here the CDR3 DNA reads TGTGCCAGCAGCCCTGGGCTCGAAGCTTTCTTT. J is TRBJ1-1 and V is TRBV7-3; D not resolved. Per the germline V gene, CDR1 is SGHTA and CDR2 is FQGTGA. The CDR3 sequence is 11 residues long. Trimming left V 5 bases short and J 8 bases short, with 9 bases between.

The chain carries TRBV7-9 and TRBJ2-1; tentatively, D is TRBD1 (6 bases). Germline CDR1 and CDR2: SEHNR and FQNEAQ (reference sequence). V lost 11 bases and J lost 8, with 16 bases in between. The CDR3 totals 12 residues. CDR3 in amino acids: CASLVGGDEQFF. The CDR3 nucleotides are TGTGCCTCCTTGGTTGGGGGCGATGAGCAGTTCTTC.

The rearrangement uses TRBV10-3 and TRBJ2-7; TRBD1 aligns across 10 bases. This CDR3 spans 15 amino acids. Germline V gene sequence: CDR1 ENHRY, CDR2 SYGVKD. The V segment lost 2 bases and the J segment 2 bases; nucleotides outside the gene matches: 3. The CDR3 region has the DNA TGTGCCATCAGTGAGGGACAGGGGGTTCCCTACGAGCAGTACTTC. Protein sequence: CAISEGQGVPYEQYF.

This clone was detected once. This chain joins TRBV2 and TRBJ2-7; TRBD1 matches 10 bases. V lost 7 bases and J lost 4; bases outside the gene matches: 7. Germline-derived CDR1 and CDR2 are SNHLY and FYNNEI. There are 14 residues in the CDR3. CDR3 nucleotide sequence: TGTGCCAGCACCGCCGGGACAGGGGTATACGAGCAGTACTTC. Its translation is CASTAGTGVYEQYF.

This clone showed up just once. This chain uses TRBV9 with TRBJ2-4; D gene uncertain. Germline CDR1 reads SGDLS; CDR2 reads YYNGEE. V lost 4 bases, J lost 8 bases, and 16 bases lay in between. The CDR3 is 14 amino acids. The CDR3 region is CASSPRPEWDIQYF. The CDR3 nucleotides read TGTGCCAGCAGCCCCCGACCCGAGTGGGACATTCAGTACTTC.

The genes are TRBV19 and TRBJ2-2, with 7 bases lining up with TRBD1. V shed 5 bases, J shed 4 bases, and the junction held 7 bases outside the gene matches. Germline values: CDR1 LNHDA, CDR2 SQIVND (reference sequence). The CDR3 contains 15 residues. CDR3 region: CASSHRGGFTGELFF. CDR3 nucleotides: TGTGCCAGTAGTCATCGAGGGGGCTTCACCGGGGAGCTGTTTTTT.

The V gene is TRBV11-3, the J gene TRBJ2-7, with 10 bases identical to TRBD1. V dropped 4 bases and J dropped 6; count of bases not matched to a gene: 3. Germline V lookup: CDR1 SGHNT, CDR2 YENEEA. The CDR3 sequence is 13 residues long. The CDR3 bases are TGTGCCAGCAGCTGGGACAGGGGCTCCGAGCAGTACTTC. It codes for CASSWDRGSEQYF.